This T cell receptor beta chain derives from a study of blood T cell repertoires in COVID-19. V lost 6 bases to trimming and J lost 7 bases; unmatched junction nucleotides: 10. The CDR3 extends over 15 amino acids. Germline V gene data show CDR1 as MDHEN and CDR2 as SYDVKM. The protocol was immunoSEQ multiplex PCR, while the TCRdb copy is restricted to in-frame clones and leaves out a portion. The table shows around 200,000 clones, with roughly four fifths occurring only once. The sample taken for sequencing was peripheral blood. J is TRBJ2-1 and V is TRBV28, with 9 bases fitting TRBD2. This TCR was sampled from a woman aged 40 to 55 with acute or convalescent COVID-19. The CDR3 nucleotides are TGTGCCAGCAGGGTTAGCGGGAGTGCCGGGAATGAGCAGTTCTTC. Its translation: CASRVSGSAGNEQFF.